These 2 T cell receptor beta chains share one sample of origin, sequenced in a study of radiotherapy plus CTLA-4 blockade in lung cancer. Produced via immunoSEQ multiplex PCR; TCRdb's table is partial and in-frame only. The sample has fewer than 65,000 clones; approximately 84% are singletons. The material was peripheral blood, obtained from a patient treated with radiotherapy plus ipilimumab. These receptors all stem from a human donor with non-small cell lung cancer whose response to radiotherapy plus ipilimumab could not be evaluated.

J is TRBJ2-5 and V is TRBV10-3; perhaps TRBD1 as D (5 bases). The CDR3 totals 14 residues. Germline loops: CDR1 ENHRY, CDR2 SYGVKD. The V gene lost 8 bases and the J gene lost 4 bases, with 17 bases spanning the gap. CDR3 sequence (DNA): TGTGCCATCGGTACGGACACCTTAGGAGAGACCCAGTACTTC. Translating it yields CAIGTDTLGETQYF.

This clone turned up a few times. The V call is TRBV18, the J call TRBJ2-7, with a possible D match to TRBD1 (6 bases). Germline values: CDR1 KGHSH, CDR2 LQKENI. The CDR3 is 16 residues long. The germline V and J ends were trimmed by 3 bases and 6 bases, with 21 bases remaining between them. CDR3 sequence (DNA): TGTGCCAGCTCACCCACAGGGAATGGCCCTGGGCCCGAGCAGTACTTC. Protein: CASSPTGNGPGPEQYF.